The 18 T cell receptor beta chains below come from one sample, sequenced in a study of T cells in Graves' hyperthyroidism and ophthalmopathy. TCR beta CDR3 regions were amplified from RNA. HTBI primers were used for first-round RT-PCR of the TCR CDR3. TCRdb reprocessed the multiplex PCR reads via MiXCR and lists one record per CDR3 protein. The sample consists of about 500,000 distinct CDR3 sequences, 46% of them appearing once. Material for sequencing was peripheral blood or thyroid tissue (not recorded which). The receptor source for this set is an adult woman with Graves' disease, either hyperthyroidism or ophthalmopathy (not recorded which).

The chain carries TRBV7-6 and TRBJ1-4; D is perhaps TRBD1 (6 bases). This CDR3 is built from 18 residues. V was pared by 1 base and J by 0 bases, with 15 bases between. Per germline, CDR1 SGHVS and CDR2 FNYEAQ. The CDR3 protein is CASSLVADRYATNEKLFF. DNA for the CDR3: TGTGCCAGCAGCTTAGTAGCGGACAGATATGCAACTAATGAAAAACTGTTTTTT.

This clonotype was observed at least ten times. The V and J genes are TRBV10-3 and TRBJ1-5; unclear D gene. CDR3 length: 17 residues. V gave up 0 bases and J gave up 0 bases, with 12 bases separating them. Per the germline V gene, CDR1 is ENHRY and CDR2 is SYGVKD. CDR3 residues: CAISESAGIYSNQPQHF. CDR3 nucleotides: TGTGCCATCAGTGAGTCGGCAGGTATCTATAGCAATCAGCCCCAGCATTTT.

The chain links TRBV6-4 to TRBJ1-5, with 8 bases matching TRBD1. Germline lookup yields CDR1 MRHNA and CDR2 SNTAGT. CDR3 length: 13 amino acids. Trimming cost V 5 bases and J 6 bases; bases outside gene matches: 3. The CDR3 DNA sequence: TGTGCCAGCAGTCCAGGGGGCTTTCAGCCCCAGCATTTT. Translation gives CASSPGGFQPQHF.

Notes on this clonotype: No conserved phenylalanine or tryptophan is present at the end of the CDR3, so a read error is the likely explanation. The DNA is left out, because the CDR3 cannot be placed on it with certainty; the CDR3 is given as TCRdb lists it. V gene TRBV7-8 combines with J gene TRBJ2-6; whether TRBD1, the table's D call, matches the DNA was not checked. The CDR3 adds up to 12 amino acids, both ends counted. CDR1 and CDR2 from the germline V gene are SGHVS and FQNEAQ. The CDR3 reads CASSLGVREGIT.

CDR3 region: CSARRGQANTGELFF. CDR3 in DNA: TGCAGCGCGAGGAGGGGACAGGCGAACACCGGGGAGCTGTTTTTT. This chain connects TRBV29-1 to TRBJ2-2, with 8 nucleotides matching TRBD1. The CDR3 runs to 15 residues. The germline gives CDR1 SQVTM, CDR2 ANQGSEA. J was trimmed by 0 bases and V by 7 bases; bases with no gene match: 7.

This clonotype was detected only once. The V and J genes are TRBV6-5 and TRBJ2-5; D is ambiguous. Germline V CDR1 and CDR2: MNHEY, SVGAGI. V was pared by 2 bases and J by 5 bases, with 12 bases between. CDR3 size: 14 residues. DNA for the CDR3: TGTGCCAGCAGTTACCTTCGTCGGCGGGAGACCCAGTACTTC. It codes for CASSYLRRRETQYF.

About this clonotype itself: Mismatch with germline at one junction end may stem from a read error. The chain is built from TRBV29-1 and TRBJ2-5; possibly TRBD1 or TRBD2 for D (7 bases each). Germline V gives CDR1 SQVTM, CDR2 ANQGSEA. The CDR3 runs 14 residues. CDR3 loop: CSAEGGTVQGTQYF. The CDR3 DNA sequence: TGCAGCGCTGAGGGAGGGACAGTTCAAGGGACCCAGTACTTC.

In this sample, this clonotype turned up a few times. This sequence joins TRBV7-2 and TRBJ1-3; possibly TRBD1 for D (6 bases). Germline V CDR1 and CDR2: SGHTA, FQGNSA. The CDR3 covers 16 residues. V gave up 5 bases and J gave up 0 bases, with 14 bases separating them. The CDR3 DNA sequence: TGTGCCAGCAGCCGACAGGTCTACCCCTCTGGAAACACCATATATTTT. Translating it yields CASSRQVYPSGNTIYF.

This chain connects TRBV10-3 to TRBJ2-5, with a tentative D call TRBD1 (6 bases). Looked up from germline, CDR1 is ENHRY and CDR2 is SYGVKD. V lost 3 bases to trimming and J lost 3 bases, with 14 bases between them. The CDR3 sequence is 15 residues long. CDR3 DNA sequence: TGTGCCATCAGTGAAAGCTACAGGGCTGAAGAGACCCAGTACTTC. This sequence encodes CAISESYRAEETQYF.

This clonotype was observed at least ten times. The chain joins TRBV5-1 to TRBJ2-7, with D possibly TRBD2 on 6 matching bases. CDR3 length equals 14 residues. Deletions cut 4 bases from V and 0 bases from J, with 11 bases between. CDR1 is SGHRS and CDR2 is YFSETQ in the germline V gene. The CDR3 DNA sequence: TGCGCCAGCAGCCCGATGACTAGCTCCTACGAGCAGTACTTC. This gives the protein CASSPMTSSYEQYF.

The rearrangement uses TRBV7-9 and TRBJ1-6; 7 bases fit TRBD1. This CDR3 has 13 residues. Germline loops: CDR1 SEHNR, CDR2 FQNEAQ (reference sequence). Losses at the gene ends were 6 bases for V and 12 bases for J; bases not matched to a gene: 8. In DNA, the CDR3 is TGTGCCAGCAGAGGAGGGACAGCGGGACCCCTCCACTTT. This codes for CASRGGTAGPLHF.

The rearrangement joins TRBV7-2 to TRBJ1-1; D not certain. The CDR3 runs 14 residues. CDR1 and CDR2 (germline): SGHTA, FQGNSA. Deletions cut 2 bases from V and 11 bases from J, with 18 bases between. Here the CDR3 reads CASSLLDTPLWAFF. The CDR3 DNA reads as TGTGCCAGCAGCTTACTAGACACGCCCTTGTGGGCTTTCTTT. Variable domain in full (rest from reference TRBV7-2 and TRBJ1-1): GAGVSQSPSNKVTEKGKDVELRCDPISGHTALYWYRQSLGQGLEFLIYFQGNSAPDKSGLPSDRFSAERTGGSVSTLTIQRTQQEDSAVYLCASSLLDTPLWAFFGQGTRLTVV.

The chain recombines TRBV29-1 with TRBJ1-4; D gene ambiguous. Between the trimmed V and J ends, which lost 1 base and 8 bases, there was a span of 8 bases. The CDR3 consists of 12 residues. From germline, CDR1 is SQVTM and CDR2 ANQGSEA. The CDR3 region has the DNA TGCAGCGTTGAAGGGGCCCAGGAAAAACTGTTTTTT. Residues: CSVEGAQEKLFF. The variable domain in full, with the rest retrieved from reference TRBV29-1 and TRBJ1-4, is SAVISQKPSRDICQRGTSLTIQCQVDSQVTMMFWYRQQPGQSLTLIATANQGSEATYESGFVIDKFPISRPNLTFSTLTVSNMSPEDSSIYLCSVEGAQEKLFFGSGTQLSVL.

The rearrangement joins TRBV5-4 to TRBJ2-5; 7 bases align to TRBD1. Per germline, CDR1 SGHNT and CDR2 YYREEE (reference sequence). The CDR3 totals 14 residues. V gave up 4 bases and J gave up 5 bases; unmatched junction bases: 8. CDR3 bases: TGTGCCAGCAGCCATCCGGGACAGCGGGAGACCCAGTACTTC. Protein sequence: CASSHPGQRETQYF.

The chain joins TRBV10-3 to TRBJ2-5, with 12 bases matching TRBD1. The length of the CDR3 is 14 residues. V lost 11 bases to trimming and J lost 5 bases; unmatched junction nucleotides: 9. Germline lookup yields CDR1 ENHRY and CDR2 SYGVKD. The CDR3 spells CASKGQGAGETQYF. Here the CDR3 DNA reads TGTGCCTCGAAGGGACAGGGGGCCGGGGAGACCCAGTACTTC.

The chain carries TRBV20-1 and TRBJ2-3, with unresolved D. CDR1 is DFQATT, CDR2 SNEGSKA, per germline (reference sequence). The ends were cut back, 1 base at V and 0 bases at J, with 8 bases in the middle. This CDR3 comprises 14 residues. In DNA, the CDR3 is TGCAGTGCTAGAGCCGCGTTGAGCACAGATACGCAGTATTTT. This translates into CSARAALSTDTQYF.

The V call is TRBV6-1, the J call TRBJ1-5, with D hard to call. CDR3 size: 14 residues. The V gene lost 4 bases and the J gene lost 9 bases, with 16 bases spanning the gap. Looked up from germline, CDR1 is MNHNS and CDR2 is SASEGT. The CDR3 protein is CASSGLKRGGPQHF. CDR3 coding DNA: TGTGCCAGCAGTGGCCTCAAACGAGGCGGGCCCCAGCATTTT.

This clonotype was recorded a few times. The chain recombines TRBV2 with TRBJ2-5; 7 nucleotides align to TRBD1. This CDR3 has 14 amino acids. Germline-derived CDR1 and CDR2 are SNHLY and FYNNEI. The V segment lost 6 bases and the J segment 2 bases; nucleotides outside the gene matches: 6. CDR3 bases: TGTGCCAGCAGGAACGACAGGGAACAAGAGACCCAGTACTTC. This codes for CASRNDREQETQYF.